This TCR beta chain is from a study of T-cell memory formation after mild COVID-19. The overall study: TCR clusters were mostly donor specific.

Germline assignment: CDR1 SEHNR and CDR2 FQNEAQ (reference sequence). The CDR3 is made up of 14 amino acids. Unmatched junction bases numbered 5, after V lost 4 bases and J lost 7 bases. TCRdb recomputed calls from the 5' RACE reads with MiXCR, one row per CDR3 protein. The data show 300,000 to 400,000 distinct CDR3 sequences, with roughly 20% seen just once and around 13% held by the top ten. The clonotype was recovered from an adult woman who had mild COVID-19 (a few samples of this study predate the infection). Cell type and time point are not known. The chain joins TRBV7-9 to TRBJ2-1; 9 bases map to TRBD2. The sequenced sample was PBMCs or a T cell subset sorted from them (not recorded which). The CDR3 DNA reads as TGTGCCAGCAGCTCTACTAGCGGGCTGAATGAGCAGTTCTTC. Translated, it gives CASSSTSGLNEQFF.